These 26 T cell receptor beta chains were sequenced from one sample in a study of T cells in localized non-small cell lung cancer. Profiling relied on immunoSEQ multiplex PCR, and the TCRdb table lists in-frame clones only, not all of them. This sample has 70,000 to 90,000 clones, with over 75% found just once. The source material was peripheral blood, sampled before any cancer treatment. These receptors were collected from a female donor at least 60 years old with stage I lung adenocarcinoma.

This sequence joins TRBV7-9 and TRBJ2-1; no firm D call. Trimming cost V 5 bases and J 7 bases, with 9 bases left between them. The germline V gene has CDR1 SEHNR and CDR2 FQNEAQ (reference sequence). This CDR3 region has 12 residues. The CDR3 DNA is TGTGCCAGCAGCCTCACCCCAAATGAGCAGTTCTTC. It is translated as CASSLTPNEQFF.

The J gene is TRBJ2-5, the V gene TRBV19, with D perhaps given as TRBD1 or TRBD2 (6 bases each). Germline loops: CDR1 LNHDA, CDR2 SQIVND (reference sequence). The V and J ends lost 1 base and 5 bases respectively, with 14 bases between them. The CDR3 sequence is 15 residues long. CDR3: CASSIAVTGRETQYF. In DNA, the CDR3 is TGTGCCAGTAGTATAGCTGTCACAGGGAGGGAGACCCAGTACTTC.

This clone came up once. This chain uses TRBV15 with TRBJ2-1; D remains unclear. The V and J ends lost 0 bases and 3 bases respectively, with 15 bases between them. The CDR3 is 17 amino acids. CDR1 is LNHNV and CDR2 is YYDKDF in the germline V gene (reference sequence). The chain's CDR3 is CATSREVATGVYNEQFF. The CDR3 DNA sequence: TGTGCCACCAGCAGAGAGGTTGCGACGGGCGTCTACAATGAGCAGTTCTTC.

The rearrangement links TRBV6-1 to TRBJ2-3; D possibly corresponds to TRBD2 (5 bases). Trimming left V 3 bases short and J 4 bases short, with 11 bases between. The CDR3 runs 14 residues. The germline CDR1 and CDR2 sequences are MNHNS and SASEGT. CDR3 DNA sequence: TGTGCCAGCAGTGAGGATGGCGGGCCAGATACGCAGTATTTT. It specifies CASSEDGGPDTQYF.

As regards this clone: At one end, the junction sequence differs from germline, possibly due to a read error. CDR3 sequence: CASSLTGTDNEQFF. The DNA of the CDR3 is TGTGCTAGCAGCCTGACCGGGACAGACAATGAGCAGTTCTTC. This chain connects TRBV7-3 to TRBJ2-1; the match to TRBD1 covers 7 bases. This CDR3 region has 14 residues. The germline V gene has CDR1 SGHTA and CDR2 FQGTGA.

The rearrangement joins TRBV7-2 to TRBJ1-1, with D tentatively TRBD1 (5 bases). V lost 0 bases, J lost 4 bases, and 9 bases lay in between. CDR1 SGHTA and CDR2 FQGNSA come from the germline V gene. This CDR3 region has 14 residues. This CDR3 is CASSLAGVSTEAFF. The CDR3 nucleotides are TGTGCCAGCAGCTTAGCGGGGGTAAGCACTGAAGCTTTCTTT.

With regard to this clone: Other nucleotide sequences from this sample produce the same CDR3. The J gene is TRBJ1-4, the V gene TRBV5-1; D remains unclear. Per germline, CDR1 SGHRS and CDR2 YFSETQ. V was pared by 4 bases and J by 5 bases, with 15 bases between. The length of the CDR3 is 15 residues. The CDR3 is CASSPGPSTNEKLFF. DNA for the CDR3: TGCGCCAGCAGCCCCGGACCGAGTACAAATGAAAAACTGTTTTTT. The full variable domain, rest sourced from reference TRBV5-1 and TRBJ1-4, is KAGVTQTPRYLIKTRGQQVTLSCSPISGHRSVSWYQQTPGQGLQFLFEYFSETQRNKGNFPGRFSGRQFSNSRSEMNVSTLELGDSALYLCASSPGPSTNEKLFFGSGTQLSVL.

This clone was seen a single time. The J gene is TRBJ2-1, the V gene TRBV29-1, with D tentatively TRBD2 (7 bases). Germline values: CDR1 SQVTM, CDR2 ANQGSEA. V dropped 1 base and J dropped 4 bases, with 14 bases sitting between them. The CDR3 is made up of 15 amino acids. DNA for the CDR3: TGCAGCGTTGAAGCGGGGGGCCGGATTTACAATGAGCAGTTCTTC. It specifies CSVEAGGRIYNEQFF.

The chain recombines TRBV5-6 with TRBJ1-2; 9 nucleotides agree with TRBD1. J lost 2 bases, V lost 9 bases, and 5 bases had no gene match. Germline assignment: CDR1 SGHDT and CDR2 YYEEEE. The CDR3 runs to 13 residues. The CDR3 is CAMGTGINYGYTF. CDR3 nucleotides: TGTGCCATGGGGACAGGGATAAACTATGGCTACACCTTC.

This clone has only a few counts. This rearrangement joins TRBV6-5 to TRBJ1-1; D is ambiguous. In germline, CDR1 is MNHEY, CDR2 SVGAGI. This CDR3 is built from 11 residues. V was cut by 5 bases and J by 5 bases, with 6 bases left in between. CDR3 nucleotide sequence: TGTGCCAGCAGTCCGGGAACTGAAGCTTTCTTT. This encodes CASSPGTEAFF.

The CDR3 region is CSVEERQGYGYTF. CDR3 bases: TGCAGCGTTGAAGAACGCCAGGGGTATGGCTACACCTTC. The chain joins TRBV29-1 to TRBJ1-2; D possibly corresponds to TRBD1 (6 bases). CDR1 SQVTM and CDR2 ANQGSEA come from the germline V gene. CDR3 length: 13 residues. V was clipped by 0 bases and J by 5 bases, with 10 bases between them.

This clone was seen only once. The rearrangement uses TRBV29-1 and TRBJ2-2, with D hard to call. This CDR3 has 12 residues. Deletions cut 7 bases from V and 2 bases from J, with 8 bases between. Germline lookup yields CDR1 SQVTM and CDR2 ANQGSEA. The CDR3 DNA reads as TGCAGCGGTTCCGTTAACACCGGGGAGCTGTTTTTT. This encodes CSGSVNTGELFF.

This chain uses TRBV7-2 with TRBJ1-1, with 7 bases fitting TRBD1. The CDR3 covers 14 residues. Germline CDR1 reads SGHTA; CDR2 reads FQGNSA. Trimming at V came to 5 bases and at J to 4 bases, leaving 7 bases not matched to a gene. CDR3 DNA sequence: TGTGCCAGCAGCCCCCAGGGGGGGACCACTGAAGCTTTCTTT. The encoded protein is CASSPQGGTTEAFF. The variable domain in full, with the rest retrieved from reference TRBV7-2 and TRBJ1-1, is GAGVSQSPSNKVTEKGKDVELRCDPISGHTALYWYRQSLGQGLEFLIYFQGNSAPDKSGLPSDRFSAERTGGSVSTLTIQRTQQEDSAVYLCASSPQGGTTEAFFGQGTRLTVV.

The V and J genes are TRBV6-5 and TRBJ2-5; 11 nucleotides line up with TRBD1. CDR1 is MNHEY, CDR2 SVGAGI, per germline. V was clipped by 6 bases and J by 5 bases; unmatched bases: 8. The CDR3 is 15 residues long. CDR3 nucleotides: TGTGCCAGCAGCCAAACGGGACAGGGGGTTGAGACCCAGTACTTC. Protein product: CASSQTGQGVETQYF.

V is TRBV10-3 and J is TRBJ2-7; 11 nucleotides agree with TRBD1. The CDR3 spans 14 residues. Germline-derived CDR1 and CDR2 are ENHRY and SYGVKD. V trimming: 6 bases; J trimming: 5 bases; junction bases outside the gene matches: 6. The CDR3 DNA is TGTGCCATCAGATCGGACAGGGGGCAAAACGAGCAGTACTTC. Protein: CAIRSDRGQNEQYF.

The chain joins TRBV2 to TRBJ1-1, with D possibly matching TRBD1 (6 bases). CDR1 is SNHLY, CDR2 FYNNEI, per germline. V was cut by 6 bases and J by 6 bases, with 14 bases left in between. The CDR3 extends over 13 amino acids. The CDR3 spells CASSLIQGSEAFF. The DNA of the CDR3 is TGTGCCAGCAGCCTCATACAGGGATCTGAAGCTTTCTTT.

V gene TRBV6-5 combines with J gene TRBJ2-3; D is undetermined. The CDR3 runs 15 residues. Deletions cut 4 bases from V and 2 bases from J, with 13 bases between. Per the germline V gene, CDR1 is MNHEY and CDR2 is SVGAGI. Written as DNA, the CDR3 is TGTGCCAGCAGTTTGCGACTTCGAAACACAGATACGCAGTATTTT. It specifies CASSLRLRNTDTQYF.

J is TRBJ1-1 and V is TRBV6-6; TRBD1 matches at 9 bases. Germline assignment: CDR1 MNHNY and CDR2 SVGAGI (reference sequence). The length of the CDR3 is 15 residues. After removal of 2 bases from V and 3 bases from J, the junction contained 4 bases not matched to a gene. This chain's CDR3 is CASSYGTGRDTEAFF. The CDR3 DNA sequence: TGTGCCAGCAGTTACGGGACAGGGAGGGACACTGAAGCTTTCTTT.

The V call is TRBV4-3, the J call TRBJ2-2, with D unresolved. CDR3 length equals 17 residues. The V gene lost 0 bases and the J gene lost 3 bases, with 14 bases spanning the gap. The germline V gene has CDR1 LGHNA and CDR2 YSLEER. In DNA form, the CDR3 reads TGCGCCAGCAGCCAAGAGCACCTTCCAGCCTACACCGGGGAGCTGTTTTTT. It is translated as CASSQEHLPAYTGELFF.

The chain couples TRBV7-9 to TRBJ2-3; D perhaps matches TRBD2 (5 bases). CDR1 and CDR2 (germline): SEHNR, FQNEAQ (reference sequence). V lost 6 bases and J lost 4, with 14 bases in between. The CDR3 contains 14 residues. The DNA of the CDR3 is TGTGCCAGCAGTATATTGAGGGAGTCAGATACGCAGTATTTT. Its translation: CASSILRESDTQYF. The full variable domain, rest sourced from reference TRBV7-9 and TRBJ2-3, is DTGVSQNPRHKITKRGQNVTFRCDPISEHNRLYWYRQTLGQGPEFLTYFQNEAQLEKSRLLSDRFSAERPKGSFSTLEIQRTEQGDSAMYLCASSILRESDTQYFGPGTRLTVL.

The chain recombines TRBV4-2 with TRBJ2-2, with D possibly being TRBD1 or TRBD2 (6 bases each). Trimming removed 6 bases at V and 4 bases at J, with 12 bases between. From germline, CDR1 is LGHNA and CDR2 YNFKEQ. This CDR3 comprises 14 residues. The CDR3 bases are TGTGCCAGCAGGGGGGGCCCGGGCACCGGGGAGCTGTTTTTT. It translates to CASRGGPGTGELFF.

The genes are TRBV27 and TRBJ2-5, with 9 bases matching TRBD1. This CDR3 is built from 14 residues. The V segment lost 6 bases and the J segment 4 bases; nucleotides outside the gene matches: 6. CDR1 and CDR2 from the germline V gene are MNHEY and SMNVEV (reference sequence). The CDR3 sequence: CASSYRGRGETQYF. DNA of the CDR3: TGTGCCAGCAGCTACAGGGGGCGAGGAGAGACCCAGTACTTC.

V usage is TRBV29-1 and J usage is TRBJ2-7; possibly TRBD1 or TRBD2 for D (6 bases each). The CDR3 length is 13 residues. The V end was cut by 6 bases, the J end by 6 bases, with 18 bases between. Germline assignment: CDR1 SQVTM and CDR2 ANQGSEA. This chain's CDR3 is CSVTEGGLGEQYF. The CDR3, as DNA: TGCAGCGTCACCGAGGGGGGACTCGGCGAGCAGTACTTC.

The chain uses TRBV5-1 and TRBJ2-5; 8 nucleotides match TRBD1. The germline gives CDR1 SGHRS, CDR2 YFSETQ. The ends lost 4 bases at V and 5 bases at J; junction bases unmatched: 4. The CDR3 is 13 residues long. CDR3 bases: TGCGCCAGCAGCCCGGACAGGGCTGAGACCCAGTACTTC. Its translation is CASSPDRAETQYF.

This clone appeared a few times. The gene calls are TRBV6-1 and TRBJ1-4; TRBD1 matches at 7 bases. V was clipped by 5 bases and J by 3 bases; unmatched bases: 0. Germline-derived CDR1 and CDR2 are MNHNS and SASEGT. CDR3 length: 13 amino acids. CDR3: CASSRGPNEKLFF. In DNA, the CDR3 is TGTGCCAGCAGTAGGGGGCCTAATGAAAAACTGTTTTTT.

CDR3 sequence (DNA): TGTGCCAGTAGTTCCTGGGGCGGGGAGCTGTTTTTT. Protein: CASSSWGGELFF. This sequence joins TRBV19 and TRBJ2-2, with D unclear. The CDR3 is 12 residues long. Germline CDR1 reads LNHDA; CDR2 reads SQIVND (reference sequence). V lost 5 bases and J lost 7, with 8 bases in between.